What follows are 3 T cell receptor beta chains derived from one specimen sequenced in a study of identical twins. TCRdb re-called the 5' RACE reads through MiXCR, storing one row per CDR3 protein. The table includes 200,000 or so distinct CDR3 sequences, about 15% detected once. The same data also contributed to another study, on T cells expressing NK-cell markers.

Sequences were obtained from CD8+ T cells sorted from blood. The source of these receptors is a woman aged 18-29 years in good health.

The chain combines TRBV7-2 with TRBJ2-1; TRBD1 matches at 9 bases. The CDR3 runs to 14 residues. V was pared by 7 bases and J by 4 bases, with 5 bases of the junction left unmatched. Germline V gene lookup returns CDR1 SGHTA and CDR2 FQGNSA. CDR3: CASTTGTGYNEQFF. The CDR3 DNA is TGTGCCAGCACCACCGGGACAGGGTACAATGAGCAGTTCTTC.

This clonotype has a single count. This chain links TRBV7-9 with TRBJ2-5, with 9 bases that match TRBD1. The germline V gene encodes CDR1 SEHNR and CDR2 FQNEAQ (reference sequence). CDR3 size: 15 residues. V gave up 4 bases and J gave up 2 bases; unmatched junction bases: 5. This CDR3 reads CASSSGQGTQETQYF. Written as DNA, the CDR3 is TGTGCCAGCAGCTCCGGACAGGGGACACAAGAGACCCAGTACTTC.

V and J are TRBV2 and TRBJ2-1, with TRBD2 matching 9 bases. There are 16 residues in the CDR3. The V and J ends lost 8 bases and 5 bases, in that order; junction bases with no gene match: 13. Germline CDR1 is SNHLY and CDR2 is FYNNEI. The CDR3 reads CASLGDGLAGHNEQFF. Here the CDR3 DNA reads TGTGCCAGCCTCGGAGACGGGCTAGCGGGGCACAATGAGCAGTTCTTC. The full variable domain, its missing parts supplied by reference TRBV2 and TRBJ2-1, is EPEVTQTPSHQVTQMGQEVILRCVPISNHLYFYWYRQILGQKVEFLVSFYNNEISEKSEIFDDQFSVERPDGSNFTLKIRSTKLEDSAMYFCASLGDGLAGHNEQFFGPGTRLTVL.